This TCR beta chain was recorded in a study of radiation and T cells in renal cell carcinoma. On this clone: What it binds is unknown. At one end, the junction sequence differs from germline, possibly due to a read error.

The time point here: blood 2 weeks post-SBRT. Regarding treatment: 15 Gy SBRT to primary tumor, nephrectomy 4 weeks later. Radiation-treated patients gave blood at baseline, week 2 and week 4. Study-wide findings and caveats: From baseline, blood top tumor clonotypes peaked at 2 weeks post-radiation.

Clones were read by immunoSEQ multiplex PCR, and TCRdb kept only the in-frame ones, dropping some. The sample holds some 130,000 clones, roughly 77% seen once. The sequence was obtained from a woman in her sixties or seventies with renal cell carcinoma. Sequencing was performed on blood, taken from a patient whose treatment included radiotherapy and nephrectomy.

CDR3 loop: CAAGINEKLFF. CDR3 DNA sequence: TGCGCCGCAGGGATTAATGAAAAACTGTTTTTT. The chain recombines TRBV28 with TRBJ1-4; perhaps TRBD1 as D (5 bases). The CDR3 has 11 amino acids. CDR1 and CDR2 (germline): MDHEN, SYDVKM. Supplemented by reference TRBV28 and TRBJ1-4, the full variable domain reads DVKVTQSSRYLVKRTGEKVFLECVQDMDHENMFWYRQDPGLGLRLIYFSYDVKMKEKGDIPEGYSVSREKKERFSLILESASTNQTSMYLCAAGINEKLFFGSGTQLSVL.